The subject of this entry is one T cell receptor (beta chain). Germline V gene data show CDR1 as SGHTA and CDR2 as FQGNSA. CDR3 length equals 14 residues. V was cut by 3 bases and J by 7 bases, with 13 bases left in between. This specimen belongs to a study of blood T cell repertoires in COVID-19. Study overall: Acute-phase and convalescent COVID-19 samples originated in the United States, Italy and Spain. PBMCs, B-cell-depleted T cells, or T cells provided the cDNA or gDNA that made up the material.

Study processing details: Reference gene primer amplification yielded estimated nucleated cell counts. Method: immunoSEQ multiplex PCR; TCRdb's copy keeps in-frame clones and lacks some. V, J and clone size were drawn from that table, and D and trimming were deduced from the DNA. Of 30,000 or so clones in the sample, 91% were seen once. The TCR was taken from a human donor in a cohort sampled during active COVID-19. Sequencing used peripheral blood. The J gene is TRBJ1-3, the V gene TRBV7-2; D is ambiguous. This chain's CDR3 is CASSLRALANTIYF. As DNA, the CDR3 is TGTGCCAGCAGCTTGAGGGCCCTTGCGAACACCATATATTTT.